The 5 T cell receptor beta chains below come from one sample, sequenced in a study of tumor-infiltrating lymphocytes in primary liver carcinoma. Unsorted whole blood supplied the blood RNA, and germline DNA was isolated too. A primer in the constant region served to generate TCR beta cDNA from around 500 ng of total RNA. Three nested multiplex PCR rounds, a slightly modified ARM-PCR, produced the libraries for TCR beta. Use of TRBV1-TRBV30 forward primers with a C-beta reverse primer characterized the first two PCR rounds, which lasted roughly 11 cycles each. MiXCR was run by TCRdb on the multiplex PCR reads, yielding one entry per CDR3 protein. The table records approximately 300,000 distinct CDR3 sequences, 65% of them present only once. Sequencing was performed on peripheral blood. The origin of the receptors is a man in his forties with primary liver carcinoma and hepatitis B virus infection.

The gene calls are TRBV5-1 and TRBJ1-1, with D unclear. CDR1 is SGHRS, CDR2 YFSETQ, per germline. This CDR3 is built from 15 residues. V gave up 0 bases and J gave up 1 base, with 10 bases separating them. The CDR3 region is CASSLELGANTEAFF. Written as DNA, the CDR3 is TGCGCCAGCAGCTTGGAACTGGGCGCGAACACTGAAGCTTTCTTT. Full variable domain (outside the CDR3, taken from reference TRBV5-1 and TRBJ1-1): KAGVTQTPRYLIKTRGQQVTLSCSPISGHRSVSWYQQTPGQGLQFLFEYFSETQRNKGNFPGRFSGRQFSNSRSEMNVSTLELGDSALYLCASSLELGANTEAFFGQGTRLTVV.

As regards this clonotype: One end of the junction is discordant with germline, which a read error may explain. The rearrangement joins TRBV5-1 to TRBJ2-7; the match to TRBD2 covers 8 bases. CDR1 and CDR2 (germline): SGHRS, YFSETQ. The CDR3 totals 15 residues. In nucleotides, the CDR3 is TGCGCTAGCAGCCCTTCAGCGGGAGTGACCCACGAGCAGTACTTC. It encodes CASSPSAGVTHEQYF. Looking up the rest from reference TRBV5-1 and TRBJ2-7 gives the full variable domain: KAGVTQTPRYLIKTRGQQVTLSCSPISGHRSVSWYQQTPGQGLQFLFEYFSETQRNKGNFPGRFSGRQFSNSRSEMNVSTLELGDSALYLCASSPSAGVTHEQYFGPGTRLTVT.

Only a few counts were recorded for this clonotype. The V and J genes are TRBV5-4 and TRBJ2-1; TRBD2 matches at 9 bases. V shed 4 bases, J shed 0 bases, and the junction held 2 bases outside the gene matches. Germline CDR1 and CDR2: SGHNT and YYREEE (reference sequence). The CDR3 has 15 residues. Written as DNA, the CDR3 is TGTGCCAGCAGCGGAGCGGGGGGCTCCTACAATGAGCAGTTCTTC. As protein: CASSGAGGSYNEQFF.

This clonotype was seen more than once but under ten times. V is TRBV5-1 and J is TRBJ2-7; 9 bases map to TRBD1. This CDR3 is built from 16 residues. Germline V CDR1 and CDR2: SGHRS, YFSETQ. The V segment lost 4 bases and the J segment 6 bases; nucleotides outside the gene matches: 14. CDR3 coding DNA: TGCGCCAGCAGCCTTCAGCCGGGACAGGGTTCGGGCGAGCAGTACTTC. This sequence encodes CASSLQPGQGSGEQYF.

About this clonotype itself: A read error may be the cause here, since a much bigger clone is one base away. The chain employs TRBV6-5 and TRBJ2-1; 10 positions match TRBD2. The J segment lost 12 bases and the V segment lost 6 bases, leaving 11 bases of the junction unmatched. This CDR3 is 14 amino acids long. Germline lookup yields CDR1 MNHEY and CDR2 SVGAGI. This CDR3 reads CASSEGLARDGQFF. CDR3 coding DNA: TGTGCCAGCAGCGAGGGACTAGCGAGAGATGGGCAGTTCTTC.